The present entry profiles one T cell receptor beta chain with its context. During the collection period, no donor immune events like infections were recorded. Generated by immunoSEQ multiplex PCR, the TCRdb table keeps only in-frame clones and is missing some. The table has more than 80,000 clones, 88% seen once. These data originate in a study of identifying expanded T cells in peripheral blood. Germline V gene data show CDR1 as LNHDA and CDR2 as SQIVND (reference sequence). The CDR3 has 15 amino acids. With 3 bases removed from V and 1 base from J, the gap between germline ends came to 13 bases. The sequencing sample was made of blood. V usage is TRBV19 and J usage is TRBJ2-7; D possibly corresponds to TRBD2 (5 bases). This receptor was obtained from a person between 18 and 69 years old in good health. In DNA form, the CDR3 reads TGTGCCAGTAGTATTTCCGCCGGGGAATCCTACGAGCAGTACTTC. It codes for CASSISAGESYEQYF.